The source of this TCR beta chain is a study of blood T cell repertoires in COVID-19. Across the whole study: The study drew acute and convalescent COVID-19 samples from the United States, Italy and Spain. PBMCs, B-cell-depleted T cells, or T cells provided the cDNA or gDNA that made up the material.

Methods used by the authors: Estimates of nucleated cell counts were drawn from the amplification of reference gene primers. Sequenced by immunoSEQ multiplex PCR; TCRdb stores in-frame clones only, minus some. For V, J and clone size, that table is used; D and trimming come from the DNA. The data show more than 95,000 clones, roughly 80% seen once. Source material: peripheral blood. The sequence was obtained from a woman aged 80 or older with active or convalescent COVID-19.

CDR3 loop: CASSSGETEAFF. The CDR3 coding sequence is TGTGCCAGCAGCTCCGGGGAGACTGAAGCTTTCTTT. J is TRBJ1-1 and V is TRBV18; unclear D gene. V lost 8 bases and J lost 5, with 12 bases in between. CDR1 KGHSH and CDR2 LQKENI come from the germline V gene. The CDR3 runs to 12 residues.